One and the same sample provided the 17 T cell receptor beta chains below, sequenced in a study of blood T cell repertoires in COVID-19. Method: immunoSEQ multiplex PCR; TCRdb's copy keeps in-frame clones and lacks some. The sample has approximately 350,000 clones; around 80% are singletons. The sequenced sample consisted of peripheral blood. Receptor source: a young man with active or convalescent COVID-19.

The gene calls are TRBV7-2 and TRBJ2-7, with D tentatively TRBD1 (6 bases). The CDR3 sequence is 16 residues long. V shed 0 bases and J shed 5 bases, with 17 bases lying between them. Germline V lookup: CDR1 SGHTA, CDR2 FQGNSA. The CDR3 DNA follows: TGTGCCAGCAGCTTAGCGGTGGGGCAGGGGTGGAACGAGCAGTACTTC. Encoded protein: CASSLAVGQGWNEQYF.

DNA for the CDR3: TGTGCCAGCAGCTTGCCTTCTGGCATCTCCTACGAGCAGTACTTC. Translation: CASSLPSGISYEQYF. This sequence joins TRBV5-5 and TRBJ2-7; no clear D gene. This CDR3 has 15 amino acids. CDR1 and CDR2 (germline): SGHKS, YYEKEE (reference sequence). V gave up 1 base and J gave up 0 bases, with 11 bases separating them.

V is TRBV7-2 and J is TRBJ2-7; TRBD2 matches 8 bases. After removal of 1 base from V and 7 bases from J, the junction contained 6 bases not matched to a gene. Germline V gene sequence: CDR1 SGHTA, CDR2 FQGNSA. The CDR3 is 14 amino acids. The CDR3, as DNA: TGTGCCAGCAGCTTAGGCGGGGGGCTGCGGGAGCAGTACTTC. Protein: CASSLGGGLREQYF.

This chain connects TRBV2 to TRBJ2-2; possible D gene TRBD2, 6 bases. The V and J ends lost 6 bases and 4 bases respectively, with 9 bases between them. Germline V CDR1 and CDR2: SNHLY, FYNNEI. The CDR3 length is 13 residues. CDR3 loop: CASSRDSTGELFF. CDR3 in DNA: TGTGCCAGCAGCCGGGACTCCACCGGGGAGCTGTTTTTT.

This clone has more than one count but fewer than ten. The chain has TRBV4-2 and TRBJ1-3; TRBD1 matches at 11 bases. V lost 0 bases to trimming and J lost 0 bases; unmatched junction nucleotides: 4. Germline assignment: CDR1 LGHNA and CDR2 YNFKEQ. The CDR3 contains 18 residues. The CDR3 DNA reads as TGTGCCAGCAGCCAAGATGGGGACAGGGGGTTCTCTGGAAACACCATATATTTT. Translated: CASSQDGDRGFSGNTIYF.

V usage is TRBV7-2 and J usage is TRBJ2-1, with D tentatively TRBD1 (6 bases). CDR3 size: 15 residues. Trimming removed 1 base at V and 9 bases at J, with 16 bases between. The V gene's germline CDR1 is SGHTA and CDR2 FQGNSA. The CDR3 here is CASSLEGRGWSEQFF. CDR3 nucleotides: TGTGCCAGCAGCTTAGAGGGCAGGGGCTGGAGTGAGCAGTTCTTC. Together with reference TRBV7-2 and TRBJ2-1, the CDR3 gives the full variable domain: GAGVSQSPSNKVTEKGKDVELRCDPISGHTALYWYRQSLGQGLEFLIYFQGNSAPDKSGLPSDRFSAERTGGSVSTLTIQRTQQEDSAVYLCASSLEGRGWSEQFFGPGTRLTVL.

This rearrangement joins TRBV7-2 to TRBJ2-7; possible D gene TRBD1, 5 bases. This CDR3 is built from 15 residues. The germline V and J ends were trimmed by 2 bases and 3 bases, with 14 bases remaining between them. Germline V gene sequence: CDR1 SGHTA, CDR2 FQGNSA. CDR3 DNA sequence: TGTGCCAGCAGCTTAAATCCCCAGGGCCTCTACGAGCAGTACTTC. Amino acids: CASSLNPQGLYEQYF. Supplemented by reference TRBV7-2 and TRBJ2-7, the full variable domain reads GAGVSQSPSNKVTEKGKDVELRCDPISGHTALYWYRQSLGQGLEFLIYFQGNSAPDKSGLPSDRFSAERTGGSVSTLTIQRTQQEDSAVYLCASSLNPQGLYEQYFGPGTRLTVT.

This clone was detected only a few times. The rearrangement joins TRBV29-1 to TRBJ1-2; 11 positions match TRBD1. J lost 0 bases, V lost 4 bases, and 10 bases had no gene match. The germline CDR1 and CDR2 sequences are SQVTM and ANQGSEA. This CDR3 contains 17 residues. The DNA for the CDR3 is TGCAGCGTTGGAGGGACAGGGGGGAATGTGGCTAACTATGGCTACACCTTC. It yields the protein CSVGGTGGNVANYGYTF.

This clone was detected once. The J gene is TRBJ2-5, the V gene TRBV5-1; 11 nucleotides agree with TRBD2. V lost 0 bases to trimming and J lost 5 bases; unmatched junction nucleotides: 9. Germline V CDR1 and CDR2: SGHRS, YFSETQ. The CDR3 is made up of 17 amino acids. CDR3 in amino acids: CASSLAASGGSGETQYF. The DNA of the CDR3 is TGCGCCAGCAGCTTGGCCGCTAGCGGGGGGTCGGGTGAGACCCAGTACTTC.

This clone has only one observation. The chain joins TRBV7-2 to TRBJ1-3; a weak D match, TRBD1 (6 bases). V gave up 5 bases and J gave up 0 bases, with 14 bases separating them. The CDR3 runs to 16 residues. Germline CDR1 reads SGHTA; CDR2 reads FQGNSA. The CDR3 nucleotides read TGTGCCAGCAGCGCCCGCCAGACAGGCTCTGGAAACACCATATATTTT. Encoded protein: CASSARQTGSGNTIYF. The full variable domain, rest sourced from reference TRBV7-2 and TRBJ1-3, is GAGVSQSPSNKVTEKGKDVELRCDPISGHTALYWYRQSLGQGLEFLIYFQGNSAPDKSGLPSDRFSAERTGGSVSTLTIQRTQQEDSAVYLCASSARQTGSGNTIYFGEGSWLTVV.

The chain employs TRBV7-9 and TRBJ1-1; D unclear. The CDR3 is 13 amino acids. V lost 3 bases to trimming and J lost 5 bases, with 10 bases between them. The germline V gene encodes CDR1 SEHNR and CDR2 FQNEAQ (reference sequence). In nucleotides, the CDR3 is TGTGCCAGCAGCTTCCAACCCGGGACTGAAGCTTTCTTT. It encodes CASSFQPGTEAFF.

This chain connects TRBV27 to TRBJ2-5; a weak D match, TRBD1 (6 bases). V lost 2 bases and J lost 4, with 11 bases in between. The germline V gene has CDR1 MNHEY and CDR2 SMNVEV (reference sequence). The CDR3 is 14 residues long. CDR3 region: CASSLAGVGETQYF. The CDR3 coding sequence is TGTGCCAGCAGTTTAGCAGGGGTCGGAGAGACCCAGTACTTC.

The chain has TRBV4-1 and TRBJ2-5, with 7 positions matching TRBD1. This CDR3 has 14 amino acids. V dropped 2 bases and J dropped 3; count of bases not matched to a gene: 3. CDR1 is MGHRA, CDR2 YSYEKL, per germline. CDR3 residues: CASSQRDSEETQYF. In nucleotides, the CDR3 is TGCGCCAGCAGCCAACGGGACAGTGAAGAGACCCAGTACTTC.

V is TRBV5-1 and J is TRBJ2-3; 8 bases map to TRBD2. The CDR3 loop spans 16 amino acids. The V gene's germline CDR1 is SGHRS and CDR2 YFSETQ. With 0 bases clipped from V and 2 bases from J, the junction kept 5 bases outside the gene matches. The CDR3 loop reads CASSLVFGGATDTQYF. In nucleotides, the CDR3 is TGCGCCAGCAGCTTGGTCTTCGGGGGGGCCACAGATACGCAGTATTTT. The complete variable domain, with remaining parts taken from reference TRBV5-1 and TRBJ2-3, reads KAGVTQTPRYLIKTRGQQVTLSCSPISGHRSVSWYQQTPGQGLQFLFEYFSETQRNKGNFPGRFSGRQFSNSRSEMNVSTLELGDSALYLCASSLVFGGATDTQYFGPGTRLTVL.

The chain couples TRBV29-1 to TRBJ2-1; 12 positions agree with TRBD1. The germline gives CDR1 SQVTM, CDR2 ANQGSEA. The V gene end was trimmed by 7 bases and the J gene end by 8 bases; junction bases not matched to a gene: 3. The CDR3 sequence is 12 residues long. CDR3 coding DNA: TGCAGCGGCGGGACAGGGGGCGATGAGCAGTTCTTC. Its protein is CSGGTGGDEQFF.

The genes are TRBV9 and TRBJ2-2; no clear D. This CDR3 contains 12 residues. The germline V and J ends were trimmed by 2 bases and 6 bases, with 5 bases remaining between them. Germline lookup yields CDR1 SGDLS and CDR2 YYNGEE. The CDR3 loop reads CASSVNSGELFF. CDR3 bases: TGTGCCAGCAGCGTTAATTCCGGGGAGCTGTTTTTT.

The gene calls are TRBV6-4 and TRBJ1-1, with TRBD1 matching over 10 bases. The CDR3 contains 16 residues. CDR1 and CDR2 (germline): MRHNA, SNTAGT. Trimming cost V 2 bases and J 4 bases; bases outside gene matches: 7. The CDR3, as DNA: TGTGCCAGCAGTGACGAGGGCGACAGGGGGCTCACTGAAGCTTTCTTT. Encoded protein: CASSDEGDRGLTEAFF.